This passage covers 10 T cell receptor beta chains from one sample sequenced in a study of cytomegalovirus exposure and HLA in healthy donors. PCR used 60 Vbeta primers and 13 Jbeta primers. Libraries were prepared by immunoSEQ multiplex PCR; TCRdb keeps only in-frame clonotypes and omits some of them. The table has about 100,000 clones, 76% seen once. Sample: PBMCs. These TCRs come from a woman aged 50 to 65 in good health and CMV-seropositive.

CDR3 coding DNA: TGTGCCAGCAGCTTGCGGGGGGCGGGCACAGATACGCAGTATTTT. As protein: CASSLRGAGTDTQYF. This chain uses TRBV7-6 with TRBJ2-3, with 8 bases identical to TRBD2. Trimming cost V 3 bases and J 1 base; bases outside gene matches: 3. There are 15 residues in the CDR3. Germline V gene lookup returns CDR1 SGHVS and CDR2 FNYEAQ.

The rearrangement links TRBV9 to TRBJ2-5, with 7 bases lining up with TRBD1. Trimming at V came to 2 bases and at J to 3 bases, leaving 1 base not matched to a gene. The CDR3 totals 13 residues. Germline loops: CDR1 SGDLS, CDR2 YYNGEE. CDR3 sequence (DNA): TGTGCCAGCAGCGTGACAGGGAAAGAGACCCAGTACTTC. It translates to CASSVTGKETQYF.

This chain links TRBV30 with TRBJ1-1; possible D gene TRBD1, 5 bases. The CDR3 totals 16 residues. V gave up 2 bases and J gave up 4 bases, with 20 bases separating them. Germline loops: CDR1 GTSNPN, CDR2 SVGIG (reference sequence). CDR3 sequence reads: CAWSTAQGRWATEAFF. In nucleotides, the CDR3 is TGTGCCTGGAGTACGGCGCAGGGTAGGTGGGCCACTGAAGCTTTCTTT.

The gene calls are TRBV6-1 and TRBJ1-1; a weak D match, TRBD1 (6 bases). Trimming removed 8 bases from V and 7 bases from J, with 17 bases in between. CDR3 length: 13 residues. The germline V gene encodes CDR1 MNHNS and CDR2 SASEGT. Written as DNA, the CDR3 is TGTGCCAGCCTCCCCCGGGACACCTTTGAAGCTTTCTTT. Amino acids: CASLPRDTFEAFF.

This clone showed up just once. CDR3 sequence reads: CASSSTTGITEAFF. The CDR3 nucleotides read TGTGCCAGCAGTTCTACCACAGGGATCACTGAAGCTTTCTTT. The gene calls are TRBV6-5 and TRBJ1-1; a possible D gene is TRBD1 (6 bases). CDR1 MNHEY and CDR2 SVGAGI come from the germline V gene. The CDR3 has 14 residues. Trimming shortened V by 4 bases and J by 4 bases, and 13 bases separated the two germline ends.

The V and J genes are TRBV10-2 and TRBJ1-4; a possible D gene is TRBD1 (6 bases). Germline V gives CDR1 WSHSY, CDR2 SAAADI. Trimming shortened V by 7 bases and J by 2 bases, and 17 bases separated the two germline ends. This CDR3 is built from 16 residues. The DNA for the CDR3 is TGCGCCAGCACCCGGGCCTCGGACAGCACTAATGAAAAACTGTTTTTT. Its protein product is CASTRASDSTNEKLFF.

This clone was found a few times. The rearrangement uses TRBV4-1 and TRBJ1-4, with 10 bases fitting TRBD1. V trimming: 4 bases; J trimming: 4 bases; junction bases outside the gene matches: 6. The germline V gene encodes CDR1 MGHRA and CDR2 YSYEKL. The CDR3 spans 16 residues. The DNA for the CDR3 is TGCGCCAGCAGCCCAAAGGGGACAGGGGTTAATGAAAAACTGTTTTTT. Translating it yields CASSPKGTGVNEKLFF.

The table lists this clone with a few counts. The V gene is TRBV5-5, the J gene TRBJ1-4; D may be TRBD1 (5 bases). Germline CDR1 and CDR2: SGHKS and YYEKEE (reference sequence). The V and J ends lost 4 bases and 7 bases respectively, with 14 bases between them. The CDR3 is made up of 14 amino acids. CDR3 DNA: TGTGCCAGCAGCCGATTTCAGGGAGGTGAAAAACTGTTTTTT. This codes for CASSRFQGGEKLFF.

The sample holds one count of this clone. The chain employs TRBV21-1 and TRBJ2-1; TRBD2, as called in the table, went unchecked against the DNA. TRBV21-1 is classified as a pseudogene. CDR3 length: 18 residues. CDR3 residues: CAGTPRTSGPSSYNEQFF. CDR3 in DNA: TGTGCCGGCACCCCGAGGACTAGCGGACCCAGCTCCTACAATGAGCAGTTCTTC.

This rearrangement joins TRBV14 to TRBJ1-2; no firm D call. Germline assignment: CDR1 SGHDN and CDR2 FVKESK. The CDR3 is made up of 13 amino acids. V was pared by 3 bases and J by 1 base, with 6 bases between. The CDR3: CASSQQNNYGYTF. CDR3 nucleotides: TGTGCCAGCAGCCAGCAGAATAACTATGGCTACACCTTC.